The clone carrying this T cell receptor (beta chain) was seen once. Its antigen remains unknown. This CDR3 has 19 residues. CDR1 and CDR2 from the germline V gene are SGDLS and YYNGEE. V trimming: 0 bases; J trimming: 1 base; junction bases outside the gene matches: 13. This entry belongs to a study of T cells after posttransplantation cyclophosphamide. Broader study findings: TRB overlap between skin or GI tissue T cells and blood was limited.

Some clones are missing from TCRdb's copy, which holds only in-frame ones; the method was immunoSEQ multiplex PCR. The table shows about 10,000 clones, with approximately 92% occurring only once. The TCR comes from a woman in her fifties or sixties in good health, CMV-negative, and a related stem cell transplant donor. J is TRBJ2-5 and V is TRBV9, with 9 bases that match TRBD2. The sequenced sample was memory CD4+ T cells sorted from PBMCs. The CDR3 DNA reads TGTGCCAGCAGCGTAGTAGGGGGAGGAGCTAGCGGGGCCCAAGAGACCCAGTACTTC. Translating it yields CASSVVGGGASGAQETQYF.